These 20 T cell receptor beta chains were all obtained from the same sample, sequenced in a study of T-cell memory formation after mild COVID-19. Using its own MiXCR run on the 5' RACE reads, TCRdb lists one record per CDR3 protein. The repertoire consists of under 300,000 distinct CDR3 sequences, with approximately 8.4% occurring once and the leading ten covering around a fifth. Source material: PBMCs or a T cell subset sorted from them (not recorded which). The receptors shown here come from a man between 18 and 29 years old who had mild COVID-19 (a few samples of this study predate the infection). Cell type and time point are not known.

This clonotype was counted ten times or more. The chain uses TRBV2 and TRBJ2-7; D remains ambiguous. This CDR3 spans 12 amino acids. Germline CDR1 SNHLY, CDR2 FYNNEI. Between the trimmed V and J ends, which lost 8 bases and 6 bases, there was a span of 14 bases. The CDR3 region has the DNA TGTGCCAGCGGGTACAGTCGCGCCGAGCAGTACGTC. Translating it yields CASGYSRAEQYV.

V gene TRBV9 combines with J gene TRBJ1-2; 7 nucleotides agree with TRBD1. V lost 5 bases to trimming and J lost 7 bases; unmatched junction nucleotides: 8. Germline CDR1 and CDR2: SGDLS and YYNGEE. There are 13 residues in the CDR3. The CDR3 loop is CASRDDRASGYTF. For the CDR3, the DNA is TGTGCCAGCAGAGACGACAGGGCTAGTGGCTACACCTTC.

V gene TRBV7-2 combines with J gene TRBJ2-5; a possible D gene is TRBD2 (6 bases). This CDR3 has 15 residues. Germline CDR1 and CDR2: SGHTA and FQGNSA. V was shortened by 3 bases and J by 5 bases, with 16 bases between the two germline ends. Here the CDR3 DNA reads TGTGCCAGCAGCTTCCGGGACTTGGCCCGGGAGACCCAGTACTTC. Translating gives CASSFRDLARETQYF.

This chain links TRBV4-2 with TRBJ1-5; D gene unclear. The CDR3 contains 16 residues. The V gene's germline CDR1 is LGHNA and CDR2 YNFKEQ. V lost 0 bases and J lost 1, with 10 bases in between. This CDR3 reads CASSQDAGRSNQPQHF. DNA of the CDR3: TGTGCCAGCAGCCAAGACGCGGGGAGGAGCAATCAGCCCCAGCATTTT.

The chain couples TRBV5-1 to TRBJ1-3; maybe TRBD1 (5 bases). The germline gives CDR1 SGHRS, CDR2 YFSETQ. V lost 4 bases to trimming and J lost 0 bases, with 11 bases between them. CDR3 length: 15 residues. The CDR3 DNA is TGCGCCAGCAGCAGCACGGGGGTCTCTGGAAACACCATATATTTT. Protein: CASSSTGVSGNTIYF.

CDR3 bases: TGTGCCAGCAGTCCGGCTGCGAACACTGAAGCTTTCTTT. This sequence encodes CASSPAANTEAFF. The rearrangement joins TRBV5-6 to TRBJ1-1; D unresolved. Deletions cut 5 bases from V and 1 base from J, with 9 bases between. Germline CDR1 reads SGHDT; CDR2 reads YYEEEE. The CDR3 covers 13 residues.

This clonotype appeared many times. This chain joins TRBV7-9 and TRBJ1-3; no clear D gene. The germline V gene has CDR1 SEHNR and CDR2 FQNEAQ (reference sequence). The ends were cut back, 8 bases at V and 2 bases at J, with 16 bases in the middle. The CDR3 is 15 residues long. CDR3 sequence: CASATGREAGNTIYF. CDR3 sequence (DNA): TGTGCCAGCGCCACCGGGAGGGAGGCTGGAAACACCATATATTTT.

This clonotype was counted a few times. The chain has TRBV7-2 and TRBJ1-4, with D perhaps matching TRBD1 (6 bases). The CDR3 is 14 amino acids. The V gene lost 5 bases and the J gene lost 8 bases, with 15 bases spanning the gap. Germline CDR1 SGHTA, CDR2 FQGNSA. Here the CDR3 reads CASSPHRVGEKLFF. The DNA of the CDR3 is TGTGCCAGCAGCCCGCACAGGGTAGGGGAAAAACTGTTTTTT.

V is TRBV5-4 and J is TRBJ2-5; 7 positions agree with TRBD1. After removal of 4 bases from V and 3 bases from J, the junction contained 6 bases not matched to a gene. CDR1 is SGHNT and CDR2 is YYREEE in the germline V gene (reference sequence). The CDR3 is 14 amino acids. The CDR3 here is CASSTTGDKETQYF. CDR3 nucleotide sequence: TGTGCCAGCAGCACCACAGGGGACAAAGAGACCCAGTACTTC. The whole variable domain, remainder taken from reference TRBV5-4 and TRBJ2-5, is ETGVTQSPTHLIKTRGQQVTLRCSSQSGHNTVSWYQQALGQGPQFIFQYYREEENGRGNFPPRFSGLQFPNYSSELNVNALELDDSALYLCASSTTGDKETQYFGPGTRLLVL.

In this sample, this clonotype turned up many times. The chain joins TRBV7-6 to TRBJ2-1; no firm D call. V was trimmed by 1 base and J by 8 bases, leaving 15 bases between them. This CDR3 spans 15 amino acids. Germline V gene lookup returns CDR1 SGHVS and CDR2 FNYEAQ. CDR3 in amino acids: CASSLGSHGRYEQFF. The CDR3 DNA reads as TGTGCCAGCAGCTTAGGAAGTCATGGACGCTATGAGCAGTTCTTC.

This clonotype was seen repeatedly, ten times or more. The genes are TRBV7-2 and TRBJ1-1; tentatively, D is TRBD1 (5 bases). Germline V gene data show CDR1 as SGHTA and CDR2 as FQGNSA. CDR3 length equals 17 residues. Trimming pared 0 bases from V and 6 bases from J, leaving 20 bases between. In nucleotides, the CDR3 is TGTGCCAGCAGCTTAGCTCCGATCCCCAGGGAGTACTCTGAAGCTTTCTTT. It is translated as CASSLAPIPREYSEAFF. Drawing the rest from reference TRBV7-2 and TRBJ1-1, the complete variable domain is GAGVSQSPSNKVTEKGKDVELRCDPISGHTALYWYRQSLGQGLEFLIYFQGNSAPDKSGLPSDRFSAERTGGSVSTLTIQRTQQEDSAVYLCASSLAPIPREYSEAFFGQGTRLTVV.

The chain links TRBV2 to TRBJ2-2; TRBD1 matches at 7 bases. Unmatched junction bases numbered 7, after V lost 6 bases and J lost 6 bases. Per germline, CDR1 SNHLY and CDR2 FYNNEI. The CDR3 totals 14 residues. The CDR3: CASSLTGIPGELFF. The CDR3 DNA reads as TGTGCCAGCAGCCTGACAGGGATTCCCGGGGAGCTGTTTTTT. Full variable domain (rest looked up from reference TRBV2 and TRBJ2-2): EPEVTQTPSHQVTQMGQEVILRCVPISNHLYFYWYRQILGQKVEFLVSFYNNEISEKSEIFDDQFSVERPDGSNFTLKIRSTKLEDSAMYFCASSLTGIPGELFFGEGSRLTVL.

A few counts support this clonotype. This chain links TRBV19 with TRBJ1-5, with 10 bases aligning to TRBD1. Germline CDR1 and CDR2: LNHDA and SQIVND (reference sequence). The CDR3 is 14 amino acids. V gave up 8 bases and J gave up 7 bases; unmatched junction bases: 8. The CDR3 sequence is CASSTGGLDQPQHF. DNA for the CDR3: TGTGCCAGTTCGACAGGGGGCTTAGACCAGCCCCAGCATTTT.

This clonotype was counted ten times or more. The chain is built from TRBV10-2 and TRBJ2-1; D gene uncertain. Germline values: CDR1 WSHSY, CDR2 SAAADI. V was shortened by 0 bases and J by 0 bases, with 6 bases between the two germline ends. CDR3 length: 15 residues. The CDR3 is CASSESTSSYNEQFF. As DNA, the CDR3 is TGCGCCAGCAGTGAGTCGACGAGCTCCTACAATGAGCAGTTCTTC.

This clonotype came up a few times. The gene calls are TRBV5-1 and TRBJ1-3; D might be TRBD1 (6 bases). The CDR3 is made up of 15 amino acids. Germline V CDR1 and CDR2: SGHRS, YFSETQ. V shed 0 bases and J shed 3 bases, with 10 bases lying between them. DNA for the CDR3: TGCGCCAGCAGCTTGGGAGGGGGTCATGGAAACACCATATATTTT. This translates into CASSLGGGHGNTIYF. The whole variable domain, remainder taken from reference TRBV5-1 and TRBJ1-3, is KAGVTQTPRYLIKTRGQQVTLSCSPISGHRSVSWYQQTPGQGLQFLFEYFSETQRNKGNFPGRFSGRQFSNSRSEMNVSTLELGDSALYLCASSLGGGHGNTIYFGEGSWLTVV.

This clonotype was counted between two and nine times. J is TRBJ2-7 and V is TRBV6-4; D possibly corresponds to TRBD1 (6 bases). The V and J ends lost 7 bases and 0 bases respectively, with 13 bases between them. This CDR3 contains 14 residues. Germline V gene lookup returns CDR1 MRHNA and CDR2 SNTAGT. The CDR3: CASNNNRDSYEQYV. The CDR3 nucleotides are TGTGCCAGCAACAACAACAGGGACTCCTACGAGCAGTACGTC.

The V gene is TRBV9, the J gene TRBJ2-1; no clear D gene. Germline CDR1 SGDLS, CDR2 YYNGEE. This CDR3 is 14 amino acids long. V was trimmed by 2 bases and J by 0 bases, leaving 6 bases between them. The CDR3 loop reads CASSVLSSYNEQFF. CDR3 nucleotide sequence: TGTGCCAGCAGCGTTCTGAGCTCCTACAATGAGCAGTTCTTC.

CDR3 bases: TGCGCCAGCAGCCAAGGAGGTGGGTCCTATAATTCACCCCTCCACTTT. Translated, it gives CASSQGGGSYNSPLHF. V usage is TRBV4-1 and J usage is TRBJ1-6; D ambiguous. The V end was cut by 1 base, the J end by 1 base, with 8 bases between. The CDR3 length is 16 residues. Germline assignment: CDR1 MGHRA and CDR2 YSYEKL.

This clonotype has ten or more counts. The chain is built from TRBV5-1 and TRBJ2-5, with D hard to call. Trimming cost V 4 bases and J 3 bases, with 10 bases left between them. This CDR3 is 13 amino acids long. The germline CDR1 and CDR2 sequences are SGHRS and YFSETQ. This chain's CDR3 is CASSPRTEETQYF. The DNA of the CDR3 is TGCGCCAGCAGCCCAAGGACGGAAGAGACCCAGTACTTC.

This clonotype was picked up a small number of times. CDR3 sequence: CASSVELGNTIYF. In DNA, the CDR3 is TGTGCCAGCAGCGTAGAACTTGGAAACACCATATATTTT. V gene TRBV9 combines with J gene TRBJ1-3; D is unclear. CDR1 SGDLS and CDR2 YYNGEE come from the germline V gene. V shed 0 bases and J shed 3 bases, with 4 bases lying between them. The CDR3 runs to 13 residues.